Below are 12 T cell receptor beta chains sequenced from a single sample in a study of blood T cell repertoires in COVID-19. This table comes from immunoSEQ multiplex PCR, and its TCRdb copy is limited to in-frame clones, with some not included. The data contain around 360,000 clones, approximately 89% of them singletons. The sequenced sample consisted of peripheral blood. Receptors originate from a woman aged 30 to 39 with COVID-19, enrolled during active disease.

This clone is a singleton in its sample. The rearrangement joins TRBV30 to TRBJ1-5; D gene uncertain. The CDR3 length is 12 residues. The germline V gene has CDR1 GTSNPN and CDR2 SVGIG (reference sequence). V lost 0 bases to trimming and J lost 8 bases, with 8 bases between them. This CDR3 is CAWSVRGKPQHF. CDR3 nucleotide sequence: TGTGCCTGGAGTGTAAGAGGAAAGCCCCAGCATTTT.

The chain uses TRBV5-4 and TRBJ1-1; D not certain. The CDR3 covers 13 residues. Germline CDR1 SGHNT, CDR2 YYREEE (reference sequence). V lost 1 base, J lost 0 bases, and 4 bases lay in between. The CDR3, as DNA: TGTGCCAGCAGCTTGCAAATGAACACTGAAGCTTTCTTT. Translating it yields CASSLQMNTEAFF.

The rearrangement links TRBV27 to TRBJ2-7; 8 bases are a match to TRBD2. Trimming cost V 0 bases and J 2 bases; bases outside gene matches: 6. From germline, CDR1 is MNHEY and CDR2 SMNVEV (reference sequence). This CDR3 has 16 residues. CDR3 DNA sequence: TGTGCCAGCAGTTTATCGGCGACGGGAGGGGCCTACGAGCAGTACTTC. It encodes CASSLSATGGAYEQYF.

The gene calls are TRBV5-1 and TRBJ2-1; D gene ambiguous. Trimming pared 2 bases from V and 3 bases from J, leaving 15 bases between. This CDR3 has 16 residues. Germline CDR1 is SGHRS and CDR2 is YFSETQ. The CDR3 sequence: CASSFSPSLGYNEQFF. CDR3 in DNA: TGCGCCAGCAGCTTTAGTCCATCCCTCGGCTACAATGAGCAGTTCTTC.

This chain joins TRBV6-5 and TRBJ1-1; 11 bases align to TRBD1. With V trimmed by 6 bases and J by 4 bases, 7 bases remained unmatched. Germline assignment: CDR1 MNHEY and CDR2 SVGAGI. This CDR3 is built from 15 residues. CDR3 nucleotides: TGTGCCAGCAGCCCCGGGACAGGGGGTTTCACTGAAGCTTTCTTT. Amino acids: CASSPGTGGFTEAFF.

The gene calls are TRBV28 and TRBJ2-6; D is possibly TRBD1 (6 bases). CDR3 length equals 16 residues. V shed 3 bases and J shed 1 base, with 10 bases lying between them. Germline V gene sequence: CDR1 MDHEN, CDR2 SYDVKM. The CDR3, as DNA: TGTGCCAGCAGTTTTGCAGGGGCATCTGGGGCCAACGTCCTGACTTTC. It codes for CASSFAGASGANVLTF.

The chain carries TRBV4-1 and TRBJ2-5, with a tentative D call TRBD2 (5 bases). The V gene lost 0 bases and the J gene lost 1 base, with 12 bases spanning the gap. Germline CDR1 MGHRA, CDR2 YSYEKL. The CDR3 length is 16 residues. CDR3 residues: CASSQDWAGIQETQYF. The CDR3 nucleotides are TGCGCCAGCAGCCAAGATTGGGCGGGTATCCAAGAGACCCAGTACTTC.

This chain uses TRBV6-5 with TRBJ1-5; 7 bases map to TRBD1. Trimming cost V 6 bases and J 5 bases; bases outside gene matches: 4. CDR1 and CDR2 (germline): MNHEY, SVGAGI. The CDR3 contains 13 residues. CDR3 region: CASRRQGDQPQHF. The CDR3 DNA is TGTGCCAGCAGACGACAGGGAGATCAGCCCCAGCATTTT.

The chain uses TRBV5-4 and TRBJ2-5, with TRBD2 identical over 10 bases. CDR3 length: 16 amino acids. Germline CDR1 SGHNT, CDR2 YYREEE (reference sequence). The ends lost 4 bases at V and 7 bases at J; junction bases unmatched: 13. CDR3 bases: TGTGCCAGCAGCCCGATAGCGGGAGGAGAAGGGGGGACCCAGTACTTC. This translates into CASSPIAGGEGGTQYF.

This clone was recorded a few times. This chain joins TRBV7-2 and TRBJ2-1; 9 bases are a match to TRBD2. This CDR3 is 14 amino acids long. Germline CDR1 and CDR2: SGHTA and FQGNSA. V was clipped by 6 bases and J by 2 bases; unmatched bases: 2. The CDR3 nucleotides are TGTGCCAGCAGAAGGACTAGCGCCTACAATGAGCAGTTCTTC. This translates into CASRRTSAYNEQFF.

The V and J genes are TRBV7-9 and TRBJ2-5; possibly TRBD1 for D (5 bases). Germline loops: CDR1 SEHNR, CDR2 FQNEAQ (reference sequence). This CDR3 is 14 amino acids long. V was pared by 2 bases and J by 2 bases, with 9 bases between. Here the CDR3 reads CASSLSTGQETQYF. Written as DNA, the CDR3 is TGTGCCAGCAGCTTAAGTACAGGTCAAGAGACCCAGTACTTC.

This clone was seen only once. The rearrangement joins TRBV5-6 to TRBJ2-1, with a possible D match to TRBD2 (6 bases). CDR1 and CDR2 from the germline V gene are SGHDT and YYEEEE. This CDR3 region has 12 residues. The V end was cut by 4 bases, the J end by 6 bases, with 8 bases between. The CDR3 region is CASSPGGNEQFF. The CDR3 DNA follows: TGTGCCAGCAGCCCCGGGGGCAATGAGCAGTTCTTC.